The T cell receptor beta chain under discussion was sequenced for a study of blood T cells in healthy people across ages. Study results and caveats: A conclusive naive versus antigen-experienced comparison was prevented by the unsorted PBMCs.

This clonotype turned up a few times. Its cognate antigen is unknown. A second PCR of roughly 7 to 11 cycles used a sample-barcoded 5' primer and a J-beta primer mix. Each of the samples gave a minimum of 3 million paired-end reads that contained CDR3. TCRdb analysed the 5' RACE reads with MiXCR anew, one entry per CDR3 protein. The sample lists about 2 million distinct CDR3 sequences, around half occurring once. The CDR3 loop spans 15 amino acids. The germline gives CDR1 MGHRA, CDR2 YSYEKL. Deletions cut 0 bases from V and 2 bases from J, with 9 bases between. What was sequenced was blood. The TCR comes from a woman aged 40 to 49 in good health. The chain is built from TRBV4-1 and TRBJ2-3; tentative D call: TRBD1 (5 bases). The CDR3 DNA is TGCGCCAGCAGCCAAGAGACAGTGATCACAGATACGCAGTATTTT. Translation gives CASSQETVITDTQYF.